This T cell receptor (beta chain) was recorded in a study of blood T cell repertoires in COVID-19. Study-wide background: Researchers got acute and convalescent COVID-19 samples from the United States, Italy and Spain. The cDNA or gDNA used as material had been derived from T cells, B-cell-depleted T cells, or PBMCs.

In the original workflow: Reference gene primer amplification gave estimated nucleated cell counts. Profiled with immunoSEQ multiplex PCR; TCRdb holds only in-frame clones, not every one. That table supplies the V and J calls and clone size; D and trimming were determined from the DNA. The table lists roughly 150,000 clones, roughly 84% of them singletons. The CDR3 is 16 amino acids. Trimming pared 6 bases from V and 5 bases from J, leaving 19 bases between. Germline CDR1 is LNHDA and CDR2 is SQIVND (reference sequence). Seattle's cohort entered during active infection and was followed longitudinally.

This chain links TRBV19 with TRBJ2-2, with D perhaps TRBD1 (7 bases). The sequenced sample was peripheral blood. The receptor was isolated from a woman aged 55-69 years with COVID-19, enrolled during active disease. The DNA of the CDR3 is TGTGCCAGTAGCCGGACAGGAGGGGTGTTAACCGGGGAGCTGTTTTTT. This translates into CASSRTGGVLTGELFF.